What follows is one TCR beta chain and its context. These data come from a study of OX40 agonist ivuxolimab in advanced cancers. Study background: Participants, roughly 80% male, averaged roughly 60 years of age, ranging from roughly 23 to 90.

Assay: immunoSEQ multiplex PCR; the TCRdb copy retains only in-frame clones and omits some. The sample lists just under 55,000 clones, 70% to 80% occurring once. The CDR3 runs to 18 residues. The germline gives CDR1 SGHTA, CDR2 FQGTGA. V lost 5 bases and J lost 0, with 17 bases in between. Sequencing used CD4+ or CD8+ T cells sorted from blood, obtained in a trial of the OX40 agonist ivuxolimab. This receptor was obtained from an adult with an advanced solid tumor such as melanoma, head and neck, liver or kidney cancer. This chain uses TRBV7-3 with TRBJ2-6, with D possibly matching TRBD1 (6 bases). The CDR3 region is CASSPLMTGPSGANVLTF. CDR3 sequence (DNA): TGTGCCAGCAGCCCCCTCATGACAGGCCCCTCTGGGGCCAACGTCCTGACTTTC.